This TCR beta chain was identified during a study of blood T cells in healthy people across ages. Alongside a J-beta primer mix, a sample-barcoded 5' primer served in a second PCR lasting 7 to 11 cycles. TCRdb re-called the 5' RACE reads with MiXCR, one entry per CDR3 protein. This table holds 450,000 to 700,000 distinct CDR3 sequences, roughly 29% found once. Trimming took 4 bases from V and 1 from J, leaving 19 bases between them. The germline V gene has CDR1 DFQATT and CDR2 SNEGSKA (reference sequence). The CDR3 sequence is 16 residues long. This receptor was identified in a woman aged 65 to 85 in good health. The chain carries TRBV20-1 and TRBJ2-5, with D possibly TRBD2 on 5 matching bases. The sequenced sample was blood. CDR3 residues: CSATPPRGGAQETQYF. CDR3 coding DNA: TGCAGTGCTACCCCTCCTAGAGGAGGCGCCCAAGAGACCCAGTACTTC.